These 17 T cell receptor beta chains were all obtained from the same sample, sequenced in a study of response to subunit inactivated influenza vaccine. TCRdb independently ran MiXCR on the RT-PCR reads; one entry per CDR3 protein. The sample consists of 630,000 or so distinct CDR3 sequences, 15% to 19% of them appearing once. Sequenced material: PBMCs from blood, taken 11 to 12 days after vaccination. The receptors stem from a man aged 50 or older who received an inactivated influenza vaccine.

In this sample, this clonotype turned up many times. The genes are TRBV28 and TRBJ2-5; TRBD2 aligns across 8 bases. Per germline, CDR1 MDHEN and CDR2 SYDVKM. Unmatched junction bases numbered 2, after V lost 3 bases and J lost 5 bases. This CDR3 is built from 13 residues. Here the CDR3 reads CASSFRGGETQYF. CDR3 nucleotides: TGTGCCAGCAGTTTTCGGGGGGGGGAGACCCAGTACTTC. Looking up the rest from reference TRBV28 and TRBJ2-5 gives the full variable domain: DVKVTQSSRYLVKRTGEKVFLECVQDMDHENMFWYRQDPGLGLRLIYFSYDVKMKEKGDIPEGYSVSREKKERFSLILESASTNQTSMYLCASSFRGGETQYFGPGTRLLVL.

This clonotype has more than one count but fewer than ten. The chain is built from TRBV2 and TRBJ2-7, with 9 bases matching TRBD1. Germline values: CDR1 SNHLY, CDR2 FYNNEI. The V segment lost 3 bases and the J segment 4 bases; nucleotides outside the gene matches: 7. The CDR3 runs to 15 residues. CDR3 in DNA: TGTGCCAGCAGTGACAGGACAGGGGCCCTATACGAGCAGTACTTC. Its translation: CASSDRTGALYEQYF.

There are a few counts of this clonotype. The J gene is TRBJ2-2, the V gene TRBV30; the D gene is possibly TRBD2 (6 bases). Germline CDR1 reads GTSNPN; CDR2 reads SVGIG (reference sequence). V lost 3 bases to trimming and J lost 3 bases, with 14 bases between them. The CDR3 runs 15 residues. CDR3 sequence (DNA): TGTGCCTGGAGGGGGTTAGGAGGGTACACCGGGGAGCTGTTTTTT. Protein sequence: CAWRGLGGYTGELFF.

V is TRBV3-1 and J is TRBJ2-7; 9 nucleotides agree with TRBD1. The V gene's germline CDR1 is LGHDT and CDR2 YNNKEL (reference sequence). The CDR3 runs 12 residues. V lost 6 bases, J lost 9 bases, and 6 bases stayed unmatched. CDR3 in DNA: TGTGCCAGCAGTCCGACAGGGGGTGGGCAGTACTTC. Protein product: CASSPTGGGQYF.

This clonotype was recorded a few times. This chain's CDR3 is CSVVAGSTDTQYF. The CDR3, as DNA: TGCAGCGTTGTAGCGGGAAGCACAGATACGCAGTATTTT. The chain employs TRBV29-1 and TRBJ2-3, with TRBD2 matching over 8 bases. In germline, CDR1 is SQVTM, CDR2 ANQGSEA. The V and J ends lost 4 bases and 0 bases, in that order; junction bases with no gene match: 0. This CDR3 is 13 amino acids long.

This clonotype showed up just a few times. The chain is built from TRBV6-5 and TRBJ2-7; tentatively, D is TRBD1 (6 bases). The germline V gene has CDR1 MNHEY and CDR2 SVGAGI. The ends were cut back, 4 bases at V and 0 bases at J, with 13 bases in the middle. There are 15 residues in the CDR3. CDR3 bases: TGTGCCAGCAGTTTATTCCGGGACACCTCCTACGAGCAGTACTTC. Translating gives CASSLFRDTSYEQYF.

This clonotype has a handful of counts. The chain carries TRBV15 and TRBJ1-2; 7 bases fit TRBD1. V shed 2 bases and J 5 bases; nucleotides not matched to a gene: 5. The CDR3 covers 14 residues. In germline, CDR1 is LNHNV, CDR2 YYDKDF (reference sequence). The CDR3: CATSRKGGLYGYTF. Written as DNA, the CDR3 is TGTGCCACCAGCAGAAAAGGGGGCCTTTATGGCTACACCTTC.

CDR3: CATSRTTVQGDEQFF. CDR3 sequence (DNA): TGTGCCACCAGCAGAACGACAGTCCAGGGTGATGAGCAGTTCTTC. The chain links TRBV15 to TRBJ2-1, with D possibly TRBD1 on 5 matching bases. Trimming took 2 bases from V and 8 from J, leaving 16 bases between them. Germline V CDR1 and CDR2: LNHNV, YYDKDF (reference sequence). CDR3 size: 15 residues.

This clonotype was picked up a small number of times. This chain joins TRBV5-5 and TRBJ2-1; perhaps TRBD1 as D (5 bases). The V gene's germline CDR1 is SGHKS and CDR2 YYEKEE (reference sequence). V was shortened by 1 base and J by 9 bases, with 14 bases between the two germline ends. The CDR3 consists of 14 residues. The CDR3 sequence is CASSLQGTFGEQFF. DNA for the CDR3: TGTGCCAGCAGCTTGCAGGGTACCTTCGGTGAGCAGTTCTTC.

J is TRBJ2-3 and V is TRBV6-2 or TRBV6-3; 11 nucleotides match TRBD2. The CDR3 is made up of 19 amino acids. The J segment lost 0 bases and the V segment lost 3 bases, leaving 11 bases of the junction unmatched. CDR1 and CDR2 from the germline V gene are MNHEY and SVGEGT. CDR3 bases: TGTGCCAGCAGTTATCGCATCCAGACTAGCGGGGCGAGCACAGATACGCAGTATTTT. Translation: CASSYRIQTSGASTDTQYF.

This sequence joins TRBV20-1 and TRBJ2-3; 11 positions agree with TRBD1. Germline trimming cut 5 bases from V and 2 bases from J; bases unmatched to any gene: 9. The CDR3 runs to 16 residues. CDR1 and CDR2 (germline): DFQATT, SNEGSKA (reference sequence). In DNA form, the CDR3 reads TGCAGTGCTGACGACCGGGACAGGGGGTACACAGATACGCAGTATTTT. Protein sequence: CSADDRDRGYTDTQYF.

V is TRBV10-1 and J is TRBJ2-7; 9 nucleotides match TRBD1. CDR3 size: 15 residues. The V gene end was trimmed by 5 bases and the J gene end by 5 bases; junction bases not matched to a gene: 10. Germline CDR1 and CDR2: WNHNN and SYGVQD (reference sequence). The CDR3 loop is CASSKTGTGYNEQYF. CDR3 nucleotide sequence: TGCGCCAGCAGTAAGACCGGGACAGGGTACAACGAGCAGTACTTC.

The genes are TRBV20-1 and TRBJ1-3; D unclear. Germline V gene data show CDR1 as DFQATT and CDR2 as SNEGSKA (reference sequence). The CDR3 has 13 residues. V was clipped by 3 bases and J by 3 bases, with 9 bases between them. The CDR3 nucleotides read TGCAGTGCTAGCTCTGGGAGTGGAAACACCATATATTTT. This gives the protein CSASSGSGNTIYF.

This chain joins TRBV3-1 and TRBJ1-1, with D maybe TRBD1 (5 bases). CDR1 and CDR2 from the germline V gene are LGHDT and YNNKEL (reference sequence). Trimming cost V 3 bases and J 0 bases, with 14 bases left between them. This CDR3 is built from 16 residues. The CDR3 DNA reads as TGTGCCAGCAGCCAGCTAGGGGCGTCACTGAACACTGAAGCTTTCTTT. It specifies CASSQLGASLNTEAFF.

In its sample, this clonotype was seen a few times. The chain recombines TRBV10-3 with TRBJ2-3, with TRBD2 as a possible D gene (6 bases). CDR3 size: 14 residues. Germline lookup yields CDR1 ENHRY and CDR2 SYGVKD. The V and J ends lost 2 bases and 2 bases respectively, with 8 bases between them. The CDR3 reads CAISERGLTDTQYF. In DNA, the CDR3 is TGTGCCATCAGTGAGAGGGGACTCACAGATACGCAGTATTTT.

This clonotype appeared a few times. The chain links TRBV6-1 to TRBJ1-5; D might be TRBD1 (6 bases). The germline V gene encodes CDR1 MNHNS and CDR2 SASEGT. V gave up 1 base and J gave up 6 bases, with 16 bases separating them. The CDR3 is 16 amino acids. CDR3 protein: CASSEVVGGAGQPQHF. CDR3 nucleotide sequence: TGTGCCAGCAGTGAAGTTGTTGGGGGGGCAGGTCAGCCCCAGCATTTT.

This clonotype came up many times. The chain couples TRBV4-1 to TRBJ2-1; D is uncertain. With 0 bases removed from V and 10 bases from J, the gap between germline ends came to 7 bases. From germline, CDR1 is MGHRA and CDR2 YSYEKL. The CDR3 contains 12 residues. The DNA of the CDR3 is TGCGCCAGCAGCCAAGACTATGGAGAGCAGTTCTTC. Its protein is CASSQDYGEQFF.